One sample yielded the 4 T cell receptor beta chains listed below, sequenced in a study of beta chain features in type 1 diabetes. Notes on the study in general: A moderate, significant TCRB CDR3 shortening appeared in type 1 diabetes across four CD4+ subsets.

Every isolated RNA sample was fully reverse transcribed, so sequencing captured expressed TCRB transcripts. Repertoires were generated with immunoSEQ multiplex PCR, while TCRdb's copy carries only in-frame clones and drops some. The sample has over 650,000 clones, about 14% seen once; the top ten hold 0.035% to 0.045%. The antigens these receptors bind are not known. The specimen was naive CD4+ T cells from blood. These receptors were collected from a young man with type 1 diabetes.

The chain links TRBV11-2 to TRBJ1-1; D uncertain. The V gene's germline CDR1 is SGHAT and CDR2 FQNNGV. The ends were cut back, 1 base at V and 5 bases at J, with 11 bases in the middle. The CDR3 runs to 14 residues. CDR3 DNA sequence: TGTGCCAGCAGCTTAGGCGCCTTGGTGACTGAAGCTTTCTTT. The encoded protein is CASSLGALVTEAFF.

The chain is built from TRBV7-2 and TRBJ1-4; no definite D call. There are 13 residues in the CDR3. Germline assignment: CDR1 SGHTA and CDR2 FQGNSA. The V end lost 3 bases, the J end lost 4 bases, and 6 bases lay between the germline ends. In DNA form, the CDR3 reads TGTGCCAGCAGCTTCGAGAGTAATGAAAAACTGTTTTTT. Its translation: CASSFESNEKLFF.

This clone has just a few counts. The chain employs TRBV30 and TRBJ2-4; a possible D gene is TRBD1 (5 bases). CDR1 and CDR2 (germline): GTSNPN, SVGIG (reference sequence). Trimming took off 4 bases at V and 0 bases at J, with 16 bases between the two ends. The CDR3 contains 16 residues. The CDR3 region has the DNA TGTGCCTGGACCCTGGGGCAGGTGCTAGCCAAAAACATTCAGTACTTC. Amino acid sequence: CAWTLGQVLAKNIQYF.

This chain joins TRBV25-1 and TRBJ1-2; tentatively, D is TRBD1 (5 bases). Germline loops: CDR1 MGHDK, CDR2 SYGVNS. Trimming left V 6 bases short and J 2 bases short, with 10 bases between. The CDR3 extends over 13 amino acids. This CDR3 is CASSPDTNYGYTF. CDR3 DNA: TGTGCCAGCAGCCCGGACACAAACTATGGCTACACCTTC.